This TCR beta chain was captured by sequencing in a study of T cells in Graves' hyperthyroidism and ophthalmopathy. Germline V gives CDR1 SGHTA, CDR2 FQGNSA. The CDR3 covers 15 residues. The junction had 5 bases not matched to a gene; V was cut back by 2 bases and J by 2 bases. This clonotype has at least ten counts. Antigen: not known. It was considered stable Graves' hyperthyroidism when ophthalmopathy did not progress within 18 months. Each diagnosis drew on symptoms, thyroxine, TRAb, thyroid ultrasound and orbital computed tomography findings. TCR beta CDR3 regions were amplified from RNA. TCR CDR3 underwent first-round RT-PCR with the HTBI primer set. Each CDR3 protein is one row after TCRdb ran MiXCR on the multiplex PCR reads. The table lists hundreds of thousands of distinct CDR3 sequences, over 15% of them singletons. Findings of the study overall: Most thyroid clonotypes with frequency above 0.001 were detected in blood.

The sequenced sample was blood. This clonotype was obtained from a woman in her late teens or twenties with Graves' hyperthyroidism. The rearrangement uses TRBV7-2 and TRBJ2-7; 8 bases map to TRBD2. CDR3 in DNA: TGTGCCAGCAGCTTAATAGCGGGGTCTGCCTACGAGCAGTACTTC. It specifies CASSLIAGSAYEQYF.